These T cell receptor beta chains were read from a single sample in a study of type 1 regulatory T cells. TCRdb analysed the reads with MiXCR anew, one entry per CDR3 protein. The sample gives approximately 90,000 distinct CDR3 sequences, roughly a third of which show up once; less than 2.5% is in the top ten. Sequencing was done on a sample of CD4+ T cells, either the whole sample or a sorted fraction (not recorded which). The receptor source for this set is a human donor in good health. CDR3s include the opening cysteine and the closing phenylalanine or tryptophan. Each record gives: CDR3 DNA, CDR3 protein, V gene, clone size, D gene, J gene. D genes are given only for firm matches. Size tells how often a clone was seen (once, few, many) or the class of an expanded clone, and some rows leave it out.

TGTGCTAGTGCGCAACGGGACTTCACCCGGGAGCTGTTTTTT	CASAQRDFTRELFF	TRBV12-5	NA	NA	TRBJ2-2
TGTGCCAGCAGTGAAGGGCTAGCGGGAGGCAACGAGCAGTACTTC	CASSEGLAGGNEQYF	TRBV2	NA	TRBD2	TRBJ2-7
TGTGCCAGCAGGACAGGGGCACCTAACTATGGCTACACCTTC	CASRTGAPNYGYTF	TRBV6-5	NA	TRBD1	TRBJ1-2
TGTGCCAGTAACCAGGGGCAGTTCCCCAATGAGCAGTTCTTC	CASNQGQFPNEQFF	TRBV19	NA	NA	TRBJ2-1
TGCAGTGCTCGACAGGCTTCCTATGGCTACACCTTC	CSARQASYGYTF	TRBV20-1	few	NA	TRBJ1-2
TGTGCCAGCAGCACTCCGACTAGCGGGAGAACGGGCGAGCAGTACTTC	CASSTPTSGRTGEQYF	TRBV7-8	NA	TRBD2	TRBJ2-7
TGTGCCAGCAGTGAAACGGGTATTACCACCTACGAGCAGTACTTC	CASSETGITTYEQYF	TRBV2	few	NA	TRBJ2-7
TGCGCCAGCAGCTCCGGTGGGCACGAGCAGTACTTC	CASSSGGHEQYF	TRBV5-1	NA	NA	TRBJ2-7
TGCGCCAGCGGCGGACTAGCGGTTTCCGACGAGCAGTACTTC	CASGGLAVSDEQYF	TRBV10-2	NA	TRBD2	TRBJ2-7
TGTGCCAGCAGCCAGGGGGCCGCAGAGACCCAGTACTTC	CASSQGAAETQYF	TRBV11-2	NA	TRBD1	TRBJ2-5
TGTGCCAGCAGCTTAGGACAGCCTCCCAATGAGCAGTTCTTC	CASSLGQPPNEQFF	TRBV7-9	NA	NA	TRBJ2-1
TGTGCCAGCAGTCTGACAGGGGGAAATTCACCCCTCCACTTT	CASSLTGGNSPLHF	TRBV2	once	TRBD1	TRBJ1-6
TGTGCCAGCAGCTTCCAGCTGGGGAGCTCTGGAAACACCATATATTTT	CASSFQLGSSGNTIYF	TRBV7-8	NA	NA	TRBJ1-3
TGCGCCAGCAGCTCGTCACTAGCGGGAAACCTAGAGACCCAGTACTTC	CASSSSLAGNLETQYF	TRBV5-1	NA	TRBD2	TRBJ2-5
TGTGCCAGCAGTTTACCCCAGGGGAGCAATGAGCAGTTCTTC	CASSLPQGSNEQFF	TRBV12-3/TRBV12-4	many	NA	TRBJ2-1
TGTGCCAGCAGCTTGGACGAAAGCATTCAGTACTTC	CASSLDESIQYF	TRBV5-5	few	NA	TRBJ2-4
TGCAGTGCAGACAGGGGTCACGAGCAGTACTTC	CSADRGHEQYF	TRBV20-1	NA	TRBD1	TRBJ2-7
TGCGCCAGCGGGGGGGCGGCCAACGTCCTGACTTTC	CASGGAANVLTF	TRBV5-1	NA	NA	TRBJ2-6
TGTGCCAGCAGTTGGTTAATAGGGCAGGGCAATGAGCAGTTCTTC	CASSWLIGQGNEQFF	TRBV27	NA	NA	TRBJ2-1
TGCAGTGCTAGAGATCTTCCGGGGGGCTCGGGCGAGACCCAGTACTTC	CSARDLPGGSGETQYF	TRBV20-1	NA	NA	TRBJ2-5
TGTGCCAGCAGCCAAGACGCAGGTTCGAACACCGGGGAGCTGTTTTTT	CASSQDAGSNTGELFF	TRBV3-1	NA	NA	TRBJ2-2
TGCAGCGCCCGGAGGACAGAAGAGACCCAGTACTTC	CSARRTEETQYF	TRBV29-1	NA	NA	TRBJ2-5
TGCAGTGCTCTAGATTACTCTGGGGCCAACGTCCTGACTTTC	CSALDYSGANVLTF	TRBV20-1	NA	NA	TRBJ2-6
TGTGCCAGCAGCCAAGGGGGGACCTCCTACGAGCAGTACTTC	CASSQGGTSYEQYF	TRBV7-2	few	NA	TRBJ2-7